These T cell receptor beta chains were read from a single sample in a study of blood T cell repertoires in COVID-19. Produced via immunoSEQ multiplex PCR; TCRdb's table is partial and in-frame only. This sample has approximately 230,000 clones, with roughly 88% found just once. What was sequenced was peripheral blood. These receptors all stem from a woman under 40 with COVID-19, enrolled during active disease. CDR3s include the opening cysteine and the closing phenylalanine or tryptophan. The D gene is left open where the match is weak. Clone size is shown for a subset of rows, as once, few, many or a class of expanded clone.

v_gene	d_gene	abundance	j_gene	CDR3nt	CDR3aa
TRBV6-5	TRBD1	.	TRBJ1-1	TGTGCCAGCAGATTCGGGACAGTGAACACTGAAGCTTTCTTT	CASRFGTVNTEAFF
TRBV10-2	TRBD2	.	TRBJ2-7	TGCGCCAGCAGCTCGGGACCGGGGGGCTACGAGCAGTACTTC	CASSSGPGGYEQYF
TRBV11-2	TRBD2	few	TRBJ2-3	TGTGCCAGCAGCTACCTGAATTACCTAGCGGGAGCAGATACGCAGTATTTT	CASSYLNYLAGADTQYF
TRBV28	.	.	TRBJ2-1	TGTGCCAGCAGTCCGACCATGGGGGCCGGTGAGCAGTTCTTC	CASSPTMGAGEQFF
TRBV4-3	.	once	TRBJ2-1	TGCGCCAGCAGCCAGGAGGCCCGACAGGACAATGAGCAGTTCTTC	CASSQEARQDNEQFF
TRBV12-3/TRBV12-4	.	.	TRBJ2-2	TGTGCCAGCAGGTTCAGTAACACCGGGGAGCTGTTTTTT	CASRFSNTGELFF
TRBV28	TRBD1	once	TRBJ1-5	TGTGCCAGCGTTACAGGGGGGGATCAGCCCCAGCATTTT	CASVTGGDQPQHF
TRBV4-1	.	once	TRBJ1-4	TGCGCCAGCAGCCAAGACAGGGTAGATGCAACTAATGAAAAACTGTTTTTT	CASSQDRVDATNEKLFF
TRBV5-1	.	.	TRBJ2-1	TGCGCCAGCAGCTTGCACAGAGGGAGGAATGAGCAGTTCTTC	CASSLHRGRNEQFF
TRBV6-5	.	.	TRBJ2-5	TGTGCCAGCAGTTCGGTGCATGGAGAGACCCAGTACTTC	CASSSVHGETQYF
TRBV28	.	.	TRBJ2-7	TGTGCCAGCAGTTTTTATCGGGGTTCCTACGAGCAGTACTTC	CASSFYRGSYEQYF
TRBV27	.	.	TRBJ1-6	TGTGCCAGCAGTCTTACAGGGAGTAATTCACCCCTCCACTTT	CASSLTGSNSPLHF
TRBV20-1	TRBD2	once	TRBJ2-1	TGCAGTGCTAGTTGGTTAGCGGGTTACAATGAGCAGTTCTTC	CSASWLAGYNEQFF
TRBV18	TRBD1	.	TRBJ2-5	TGTGCCAGCTCACCAAGGACAGGGCAAGAGACCCAGTACTTC	CASSPRTGQETQYF
TRBV5-4	TRBD1	.	TRBJ1-2	TGTGCCAGCAGCCGAGACAGGGTCTATGGCTACACCTTC	CASSRDRVYGYTF
TRBV3-1/TRBV3-2	TRBD1	.	TRBJ1-1	TGTGCCAGCAGCCTCGGGACAGTGCGGCTCCTGAACACTGAAGCTTTCTTT	CASSLGTVRLLNTEAFF
TRBV28	.	.	TRBJ1-4	TGTGCCAGCAGTTTATGGGGCAGTACTGCAACTAATGAAAAACTGTTTTTT	CASSLWGSTATNEKLFF
TRBV6-5	TRBD1	.	TRBJ1-6	TGTGCCAGCAGTAGGGACAGGGTCGCGTCACCCCTCCACTTT	CASSRDRVASPLHF
TRBV7-9	.	few	TRBJ1-1	TGTGCCAGCATCCCTAGGCGACAGCTCATGAACACTGAAGCTTTCTTT	CASIPRRQLMNTEAFF
TRBV18	.	.	TRBJ1-3	TGTGCCAGCTCACCTTATGACAGTAAGGGCGGAAACACCATATATTTT	CASSPYDSKGGNTIYF
TRBV19	TRBD1	.	TRBJ1-5	TGTGCCGCAACAGGGGGCAATCAGCCCCAGCATTTT	CAATGGNQPQHF
TRBV3-1/TRBV3-2	TRBD1	.	TRBJ1-6	TGTGCCAGCAGCCAAGGACAGGGGATCAATTCACCCCTCCACTTT	CASSQGQGINSPLHF
TRBV11-2	TRBD1	.	TRBJ2-1	TGTGCCAGCAGCTTAGTCAGGGGGCCCTACAATGAGCAGTTCTTC	CASSLVRGPYNEQFF
TRBV13	TRBD2	.	TRBJ2-1	TGTGCCAGCAGCTTAGGGGGACTAGCGGGGTACAATGAGCAGTTCTTC	CASSLGGLAGYNEQFF
TRBV28	.	once	TRBJ1-3	TGTGCCAGCAGGACCCAGGGTGAAGGAAACACCATATATTTT	CASRTQGEGNTIYF
TRBV19	TRBD1	.	TRBJ1-1	TGTGCCAGTAGCGGACAGGGGGCTCTGAACACTGAAGCTTTCTTT	CASSGQGALNTEAFF
TRBV24-1	.	medium-sized	TRBJ2-1	TGTGCCACCAGTGTAGCCTACCGAAACGACAATGAGCAGTTCTTC	CATSVAYRNDNEQFF
TRBV4-2	.	.	TRBJ2-7	TGTGCCAGCAGCCAAGACATAGGACAGAGCTCCTACGAGCAGTACTTC	CASSQDIGQSSYEQYF
TRBV2	TRBD1	once	TRBJ1-6	TGTGCCAGCAAGGGACAGGGAGGTGGTTCACCCCTCCACTTT	CASKGQGGGSPLHF
TRBV4-3	.	.	TRBJ2-3	TGCGCCAGCAGCCAAGATCCTAGCGCCGCTAGCACAGATACGCAGTATTTT	CASSQDPSAASTDTQYF
TRBV3-1/TRBV3-2	.	.	TRBJ1-3	TGTGCCAGCAGCCAAGAGCAGTTCTCTGGAAACACCATATATTTT	CASSQEQFSGNTIYF